One and the same sample provided the 27 T cell receptor beta chains below, sequenced in a study of shared clonotypes between healthy human individuals. The table came from immunoSEQ multiplex PCR; TCRdb's copy has only in-frame clones and leaves some out. Among around 510,000 clones listed, roughly 95% were seen once. Sequencing was done on a sample of naive CD4+ T cells sorted from blood. The subset was: CD45RA+ positively selected. These receptors were obtained from a woman aged 25-40 years in good health.

The V call is TRBV27, the J call TRBJ2-2, with no clear D. CDR1 is MNHEY and CDR2 is SMNVEV in the germline V gene (reference sequence). CDR3 length: 15 amino acids. V dropped 5 bases and J dropped 1 base, with 11 bases sitting between them. For the CDR3, the DNA is TGTGCCAGCAGTCCCATCCAACAGAACACCGGGGAGCTGTTTTTT. Translated: CASSPIQQNTGELFF.

The chain is built from TRBV29-1 and TRBJ2-1, with D tentatively TRBD1 or TRBD2 (5 bases each). Germline V gives CDR1 SQVTM, CDR2 ANQGSEA. V gave up 4 bases and J gave up 0 bases, with 10 bases separating them. This CDR3 contains 14 residues. CDR3 protein: CSVVWGSSYNEQFF. DNA of the CDR3: TGCAGCGTTGTTTGGGGGAGCTCCTACAATGAGCAGTTCTTC.

This clone was seen once. V and J are TRBV7-6 and TRBJ2-7, with D unresolved. This CDR3 has 14 amino acids. Germline CDR1 SGHVS, CDR2 FNYEAQ. Trimming took 1 base from V and 0 from J, leaving 7 bases between them. The chain's CDR3 is CASSLGPNSYEQYF. The CDR3 DNA is TGTGCCAGCAGCTTAGGGCCGAACTCCTACGAGCAGTACTTC.

The chain links TRBV18 to TRBJ2-2, with 7 bases aligning to TRBD1. Losses at the gene ends were 3 bases for V and 5 bases for J; bases not matched to a gene: 6. The CDR3 spans 15 residues. Germline CDR1 reads KGHSH; CDR2 reads LQKENI. Here the CDR3 DNA reads TGTGCCAGCTCACCTTTAGTACAGGGGACCGGGGAGCTGTTTTTT. This sequence encodes CASSPLVQGTGELFF.

The chain combines TRBV7-9 with TRBJ1-5; no reliable D call. Looked up from germline, CDR1 is SEHNR and CDR2 is FQNEAQ (reference sequence). Deletions cut 7 bases from V and 4 bases from J, with 8 bases between. The CDR3 is 12 residues long. CDR3 DNA: TGTGCCAGCAATTCACAGAATCAGCCCCAGCATTTT. This codes for CASNSQNQPQHF.

This clone was counted a single time. The V gene is TRBV5-1, the J gene TRBJ2-2, with 10 bases fitting TRBD2. Germline assignment: CDR1 SGHRS and CDR2 YFSETQ. V gave up 5 bases and J gave up 6 bases; unmatched junction bases: 10. The CDR3 sequence is 16 residues long. The CDR3 coding sequence is TGCGCCAGCAGAACGCCCGGGACTAGCGAATCCGGGGAGCTGTTTTTT. Amino acid sequence: CASRTPGTSESGELFF.

The rearrangement uses TRBV29-1 and TRBJ2-2; D is ambiguous. The length of the CDR3 is 13 residues. Germline CDR1 and CDR2: SQVTM and ANQGSEA. The V end was cut by 1 base, the J end by 6 bases, with 9 bases between. The CDR3 DNA reads TGCAGCGTTGAAGTTAACTGGGCCGGGGAGCTGTTTTTT. Its protein product is CSVEVNWAGELFF.

With respect to this clone: Additional DNA sequences in this sample encode the identical CDR3. The CDR3 DNA reads TGTGCCAGCAGTGCCAGCGGGAGAGAGACCCAGTACTTC. Its translation is CASSASGRETQYF. The gene calls are TRBV2 and TRBJ2-5; 8 nucleotides match TRBD2. CDR1 is SNHLY, CDR2 FYNNEI, per germline. The CDR3 extends over 13 amino acids. J lost 4 bases, V lost 4 bases, and 2 bases had no gene match.

With regard to this clone: At the DNA level, this CDR3 is encoded by other sequences in the same sample as well. The V and J genes are TRBV5-1 and TRBJ2-2, with 13 bases identical to TRBD2. The length of the CDR3 is 16 residues. The junction had 4 bases not matched to a gene; V was cut back by 3 bases and J by 5 bases. Looked up from germline, CDR1 is SGHRS and CDR2 is YFSETQ. This chain's CDR3 is CASSSGTSGNTGELFF. CDR3 DNA sequence: TGCGCCAGCAGCTCCGGGACTAGCGGGAATACCGGGGAGCTGTTTTTT.

The V gene is TRBV10-3, the J gene TRBJ1-2; TRBD1 aligns across 9 bases. Germline CDR1 reads ENHRY; CDR2 reads SYGVKD. The CDR3 extends over 13 amino acids. Trimming took 6 bases from V and 2 from J; bases not matched to a gene: 1. The DNA of the CDR3 is TGTGCCATCAGACAGGGGGCAAACTATGGCTACACCTTC. Translation gives CAIRQGANYGYTF.

The chain uses TRBV4-2 and TRBJ2-1; 9 bases line up with TRBD1. This CDR3 has 16 amino acids. V trimming: 0 bases; J trimming: 9 bases; junction bases outside the gene matches: 9. Germline CDR1 is LGHNA and CDR2 is YNFKEQ. CDR3 sequence (DNA): TGTGCCAGCAGCCAAGACCGGGACAGGGTCTTCGGTGAGCAGTTCTTC. Protein sequence: CASSQDRDRVFGEQFF.

The chain couples TRBV7-8 to TRBJ2-2; D not certain. This CDR3 comprises 15 residues. V lost 2 bases to trimming and J lost 3 bases, with 10 bases between them. Germline lookup yields CDR1 SGHVS and CDR2 FQNEAQ. DNA for the CDR3: TGTGCCAGCAGCTTAAATACTGCAGACACCGGGGAGCTGTTTTTT. The encoded protein is CASSLNTADTGELFF.

The V call is TRBV5-5, the J call TRBJ2-1, with 9 positions matching TRBD2. J lost 4 bases, V lost 5 bases, and 7 bases had no gene match. This CDR3 has 15 amino acids. Germline lookup yields CDR1 SGHKS and CDR2 YYEKEE (reference sequence). CDR3 residues: CASSPIAGVYNEQFF. The CDR3 DNA reads as TGTGCCAGCAGTCCCATAGCGGGAGTGTACAATGAGCAGTTCTTC.

The chain links TRBV7-9 to TRBJ2-1; D is undetermined. Germline values: CDR1 SEHNR, CDR2 FQNEAQ (reference sequence). This CDR3 has 10 residues. The V gene lost 5 bases and the J gene lost 5 bases, with 1 base spanning the gap. The CDR3 loop is CASSHNEQFF. In DNA, the CDR3 is TGTGCCAGCAGCCACAATGAGCAGTTCTTC.

The chain combines TRBV9 with TRBJ2-5; TRBD2 matches 8 bases. Gene TRBJ2-7 matches the end of the DNA better, so the J call may be wrong. CDR1 and CDR2 (germline): SGDLS, YYNGEE. There are 15 residues in the CDR3. The CDR3 bases are TGTGCCAGCACCAAGACCTCAAGCGGGAGATACGAGCAGTACTTC. Its protein product is CASTKTSSGRYEQYF.

The rearrangement joins TRBV6-6 to TRBJ1-1; D is perhaps TRBD1 (5 bases). The CDR3 is 15 amino acids. Germline V gives CDR1 MNHNY, CDR2 SVGAGI (reference sequence). Trimming removed 0 bases from V and 3 bases from J, with 11 bases in between. DNA of the CDR3: TGTGCCAGCAGTTACTCGGACCTAGGGGACACTGAAGCTTTCTTT. This encodes CASSYSDLGDTEAFF.

V and J are TRBV9 and TRBJ2-7; the D is unclear. The CDR3 runs 13 residues. Germline-derived CDR1 and CDR2 are SGDLS and YYNGEE. V lost 3 bases and J 7 bases, leaving 14 bases between the germline ends. CDR3 DNA sequence: TGTGCCAGCAGCGCAGGAGTTTTAGGAGAGCAGTACTTC. As protein: CASSAGVLGEQYF.

The CDR3 here is CASSPDRGGNTEAFF. As DNA, the CDR3 is TGCGCCAGCAGCCCCGACAGGGGAGGAAACACTGAAGCTTTCTTT. The rearrangement uses TRBV5-1 and TRBJ1-1, with 8 bases lining up with TRBD1. Germline lookup yields CDR1 SGHRS and CDR2 YFSETQ. The CDR3 sequence is 15 residues long. The ends lost 4 bases at V and 2 bases at J; junction bases unmatched: 7.

DNA of the CDR3: TGCGCCAGCAGGAAGGGACAGGGGTTGACTGAAGCTTTCTTT. This codes for CASRKGQGLTEAFF. This chain uses TRBV5-1 with TRBJ1-1; the match to TRBD1 covers 10 bases. V trimming: 5 bases; J trimming: 5 bases; junction bases outside the gene matches: 6. This CDR3 comprises 14 residues. Germline V gene sequence: CDR1 SGHRS, CDR2 YFSETQ.

V and J are TRBV5-1 and TRBJ2-3; D is uncertain. V gave up 4 bases and J gave up 1 base, with 16 bases separating them. The CDR3 is made up of 16 amino acids. From germline, CDR1 is SGHRS and CDR2 YFSETQ. CDR3 residues: CASSLGPYLRTDTQYF. CDR3 bases: TGCGCCAGCAGCCTTGGTCCCTATTTACGCACAGATACGCAGTATTTT. Complete variable domain (other parts from reference TRBV5-1 and TRBJ2-3): KAGVTQTPRYLIKTRGQQVTLSCSPISGHRSVSWYQQTPGQGLQFLFEYFSETQRNKGNFPGRFSGRQFSNSRSEMNVSTLELGDSALYLCASSLGPYLRTDTQYFGPGTRLTVL.

The chain links TRBV20-1 to TRBJ1-1; 7 nucleotides match TRBD1. The CDR3 is made up of 11 amino acids. Looked up from germline, CDR1 is DFQATT and CDR2 is SNEGSKA (reference sequence). J gave up 4 bases and V 7 bases, and 3 bases lay outside the gene matches. CDR3 nucleotide sequence: TGCAGTGTTTCAGGGGGCACTGAAGCTTTCTTT. The encoded protein is CSVSGGTEAFF.

This clone came up once. The same CDR3 also results from other DNA sequences found in this sample. The chain uses TRBV28 and TRBJ2-7, with 7 nucleotides matching TRBD2. Germline V gives CDR1 MDHEN, CDR2 SYDVKM. V shed 5 bases, J shed 0 bases, and the junction held 7 bases outside the gene matches. The CDR3 spans 15 residues. This CDR3 reads CASSASGRSSYEQYF. The CDR3 nucleotides read TGTGCCAGCAGTGCTAGCGGCAGGAGCTCCTACGAGCAGTACTTC.

This chain joins TRBV7-6 and TRBJ2-2; D may match TRBD1 or TRBD2 (5 bases each). The V and J ends lost 5 bases and 4 bases respectively, with 14 bases between them. Germline V gene sequence: CDR1 SGHVS, CDR2 FNYEAQ. This CDR3 comprises 15 residues. The CDR3 region is CASSLDAGSTGELFF. Here the CDR3 DNA reads TGTGCCAGCAGCCTCGACGCAGGGAGCACCGGGGAGCTGTTTTTT.

The chain links TRBV4-1 to TRBJ1-5, with a weak D call TRBD1 (5 bases). The germline CDR1 and CDR2 sequences are MGHRA and YSYEKL. With 4 bases removed from V and 0 bases from J, the gap between germline ends came to 13 bases. The CDR3 covers 16 residues. CDR3 coding DNA: TGCGCCAGCAGCCGAGTACAGGATAGTAGCAATCAGCCCCAGCATTTT. This encodes CASSRVQDSSNQPQHF.

The V gene is TRBV28, the J gene TRBJ2-3; D call uncertain. Trimming pared 6 bases from V and 3 bases from J, leaving 7 bases between. Germline V gene lookup returns CDR1 MDHEN and CDR2 SYDVKM. This CDR3 comprises 12 residues. CDR3: CASRTNTDTQYF. CDR3 nucleotides: TGTGCCAGCAGAACAAATACAGATACGCAGTATTTT.

This sequence joins TRBV2 and TRBJ1-5; the D is unclear. Germline lookup yields CDR1 SNHLY and CDR2 FYNNEI. V was clipped by 3 bases and J by 0 bases, with 6 bases between them. This CDR3 contains 14 residues. The CDR3 spells CASSENISNQPQHF. CDR3 DNA sequence: TGTGCCAGCAGTGAGAATATTAGCAATCAGCCCCAGCATTTT.

The chain is built from TRBV20-1 and TRBJ1-1; D perhaps matches TRBD1 (5 bases). The CDR3 runs 11 residues. V dropped 6 bases and J dropped 10 bases, with 15 bases sitting between them. CDR1 and CDR2 from the germline V gene are DFQATT and SNEGSKA (reference sequence). The CDR3, as DNA: TGCAGTGCCGGGGGGAACATGGGAGCTTTCTTT. This gives the protein CSAGGNMGAFF.